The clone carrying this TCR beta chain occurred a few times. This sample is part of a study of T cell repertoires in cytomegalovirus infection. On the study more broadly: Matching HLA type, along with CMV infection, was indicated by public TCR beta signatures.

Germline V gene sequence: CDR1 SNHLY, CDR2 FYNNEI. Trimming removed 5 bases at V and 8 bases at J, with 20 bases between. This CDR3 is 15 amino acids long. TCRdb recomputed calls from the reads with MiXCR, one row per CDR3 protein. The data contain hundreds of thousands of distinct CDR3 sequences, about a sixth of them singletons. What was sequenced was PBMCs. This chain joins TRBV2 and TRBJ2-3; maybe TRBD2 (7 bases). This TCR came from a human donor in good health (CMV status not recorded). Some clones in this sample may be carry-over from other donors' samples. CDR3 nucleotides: TGTGCCAGCAGTTTGGACAGCGGCCCGGGGGGTACGCAGTATTTT. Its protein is CASSLDSGPGGTQYF. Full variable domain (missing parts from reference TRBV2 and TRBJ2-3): EPEVTQTPSHQVTQMGQEVILRCVPISNHLYFYWYRQILGQKVEFLVSFYNNEISEKSEIFDDQFSVERPDGSNFTLKIRSTKLEDSAMYFCASSLDSGPGGTQYFGPGTRLTVL.